These T cell receptor beta chains were read from a single sample in a study of beta chain features in type 1 diabetes. The protocol was immunoSEQ multiplex PCR, while the TCRdb copy is restricted to in-frame clones and leaves out a portion. The sample holds hundreds of thousands of clones, around 9.7% seen once. The sequenced material came from central memory CD4+ T cells from blood. The receptors come from a man between 25 and 39 years old with type 1 diabetes. Both conserved end residues are part of each CDR3. D genes are given only for firm matches. Some rows mark clone size as missing; the rest say once, few, many or name a class of expanded clone.

clone size: few
V gene: TRBV4-1
D gene: NA
J gene: TRBJ2-5
CDR3 protein: CASSQDSRGGETQYF
CDR3 DNA: TGCGCCAGCAGCCAAGATTCGAGAGGGGGAGAGACCCAGTACTTC

clone size: many
V gene: TRBV13
D gene: NA
J gene: TRBJ1-1
CDR3 protein: CASSRPTRGNTEAFF
CDR3 DNA: TGTGCCAGCAGCCGTCCAACGAGAGGGAACACTGAAGCTTTCTTT

clone size: few
V gene: TRBV10-1
D gene: NA
J gene: TRBJ2-1
CDR3 protein: CASSANRNNEQFF
CDR3 DNA: TGCGCCAGCAGTGCTAACAGAAACAATGAGCAGTTCTTC

clone size: many
V gene: TRBV5-1
D gene: TRBD1
J gene: TRBJ1-1
CDR3 protein: CASRTGQTNTEAFF
CDR3 DNA: TGCGCCAGCAGAACGGGACAGACGAACACTGAAGCTTTCTTT

clone size: few
V gene: TRBV5-1
D gene: TRBD1
J gene: TRBJ1-4
CDR3 protein: CASSQGQVEGEKLFF
CDR3 DNA: TGCGCCAGCAGCCAAGGACAGGTTGAGGGTGAAAAACTGTTTTTT

clone size: NA
V gene: TRBV7-6
D gene: TRBD1
J gene: TRBJ1-1
CDR3 protein: CASSLGVTGVSEAFF
CDR3 DNA: TGTGCCAGCAGCTTAGGGGTGACAGGGGTATCTGAAGCTTTCTTT

clone size: few
V gene: TRBV5-1
D gene: NA
J gene: TRBJ2-5
CDR3 protein: CASSLGLVSGETQYF
CDR3 DNA: TGCGCCAGCAGCTTGGGGCTAGTCTCGGGAGAGACCCAGTACTTC

clone size: NA
V gene: TRBV7-9
D gene: NA
J gene: TRBJ1-3
CDR3 protein: CASSSGQSSGNTIYF
CDR3 DNA: TGTGCCAGCAGCTCAGGACAAAGCTCTGGAAACACCATATATTTT

clone size: NA
V gene: TRBV5-6
D gene: NA
J gene: TRBJ2-2
CDR3 protein: CASSLPGGHTGELFF
CDR3 DNA: TGTGCCAGCAGCTTGCCAGGGGGGCACACCGGGGAGCTGTTTTTT

clone size: NA
V gene: TRBV5-1
D gene: TRBD1
J gene: TRBJ2-7
CDR3 protein: CASSLQGVADEQYF
CDR3 DNA: TGCGCCAGCAGCTTGCAGGGGGTAGCCGACGAGCAGTACTTC

clone size: NA
V gene: TRBV30
D gene: TRBD2
J gene: TRBJ2-1
CDR3 protein: CAWSAIPRRGGTEQFF
CDR3 DNA: TGTGCCTGGAGTGCCATCCCGAGGCGGGGGGGTACTGAGCAGTTCTTC

clone size: NA
V gene: TRBV30
D gene: TRBD1
J gene: TRBJ1-6
CDR3 protein: CAWSYRGYYNSPLHF
CDR3 DNA: TGTGCCTGGAGTTACAGGGGGTACTATAATTCACCCCTCCACTTT

clone size: few
V gene: TRBV6-6
D gene: NA
J gene: TRBJ2-7
CDR3 protein: CASSYPPGNEQYF
CDR3 DNA: TGTGCCAGCAGTTACCCGCCGGGGAACGAGCAGTACTTC

clone size: few
V gene: TRBV6-1
D gene: NA
J gene: TRBJ2-5
CDR3 protein: CASTSLAWGETQYF
CDR3 DNA: TGTGCCAGCACCAGTCTGGCGTGGGGGGAGACCCAGTACTTC

clone size: NA
V gene: TRBV30
D gene: TRBD1
J gene: TRBJ2-7
CDR3 protein: CAWSGTGAYEQYF
CDR3 DNA: TGTGCCTGGAGTGGGACAGGGGCCTACGAGCAGTACTTC

clone size: few
V gene: TRBV4-3
D gene: NA
J gene: TRBJ1-6
CDR3 protein: CASSQEGQGNSPLHF
CDR3 DNA: TGCGCCAGCAGCCAAGAAGGGCAGGGGAATTCACCCCTCCACTTT

clone size: NA
V gene: TRBV18
D gene: NA
J gene: TRBJ2-1
CDR3 protein: CASSPLGYGNEQFF
CDR3 DNA: TGTGCCAGCTCACCCCTAGGATACGGCAATGAGCAGTTCTTC

clone size: once
V gene: TRBV5-4
D gene: TRBD2
J gene: TRBJ2-5
CDR3 protein: CASSPRLAGEGETQYF
CDR3 DNA: TGTGCCAGCAGCCCACGGCTAGCGGGGGAAGGAGAGACCCAGTACTTC

clone size: few
V gene: TRBV7-2
D gene: TRBD1
J gene: TRBJ2-1
CDR3 protein: CASSRDTGGNEQFF
CDR3 DNA: TGTGCCAGCAGCCGGGATACAGGGGGCAATGAGCAGTTCTTC

clone size: few
V gene: TRBV7-9
D gene: NA
J gene: TRBJ2-3
CDR3 protein: CASSNPGSDTQYF
CDR3 DNA: TGTGCCAGCAGCAATCCGGGCTCAGATACGCAGTATTTT

clone size: few
V gene: TRBV2
D gene: NA
J gene: TRBJ2-1
CDR3 protein: CASAGYNEQFF
CDR3 DNA: TGTGCCAGTGCCGGGTACAATGAGCAGTTCTTC

clone size: NA
V gene: TRBV2
D gene: TRBD1
J gene: TRBJ2-5
CDR3 protein: CAKKSGGETQYF
CDR3 DNA: TGTGCCAAAAAGTCAGGGGGAGAGACCCAGTACTTC

clone size: few
V gene: TRBV5-4
D gene: TRBD1
J gene: TRBJ2-5
CDR3 protein: CASSLEGTVKETQYF
CDR3 DNA: TGTGCCAGCAGCTTGGAGGGGACAGTGAAAGAGACCCAGTACTTC

clone size: NA
V gene: TRBV6-5
D gene: NA
J gene: TRBJ1-1
CDR3 protein: CASRGVAGMNTEAFF
CDR3 DNA: TGTGCCAGCAGAGGTGTGGCGGGCATGAACACTGAAGCTTTCTTT

clone size: NA
V gene: TRBV6-5
D gene: NA
J gene: TRBJ1-2
CDR3 protein: CASSVSNYGYTF
CDR3 DNA: TGTGCCAGCAGTGTTTCGAACTATGGCTACACCTTC

clone size: NA
V gene: TRBV7-2
D gene: NA
J gene: TRBJ2-7
CDR3 protein: CASSLLGRVGEQYF
CDR3 DNA: TGTGCCAGCAGCTTACTTGGCAGAGTGGGCGAGCAGTACTTC

clone size: few
V gene: TRBV6-6
D gene: TRBD2
J gene: TRBJ2-3
CDR3 protein: CASSYITSGANTQYF
CDR3 DNA: TGTGCCAGCAGTTACATTACTAGCGGGGCGAATACGCAGTATTTT

clone size: NA
V gene: TRBV6-6
D gene: NA
J gene: TRBJ1-1
CDR3 protein: CASSTRKGNTEAFF
CDR3 DNA: TGTGCCAGCAGTACGAGGAAGGGGAACACTGAAGCTTTCTTT

clone size: NA
V gene: TRBV10-2
D gene: TRBD1
J gene: TRBJ1-5
CDR3 protein: CASTGLGTGLNQPQHF
CDR3 DNA: TGCGCCAGCACCGGGCTGGGGACAGGACTCAATCAGCCCCAGCATTTT

clone size: few
V gene: TRBV7-9
D gene: NA
J gene: TRBJ2-2
CDR3 protein: CASSDGGNTGELFF
CDR3 DNA: TGTGCCAGCAGCGATGGGGGTAACACCGGGGAGCTGTTTTTT

clone size: few
V gene: TRBV23-1
D gene: NA
J gene: TRBJ1-2
CDR3 protein: CASSQSTSIYRTAF
CDR3 DNA: TGCGCCAGCAGTCAATCGACATCAATTTATAGGACTGCGTTC

clone size: NA
V gene: TRBV6-6
D gene: NA
J gene: TRBJ1-2
CDR3 protein: CASSSTELYGYTF
CDR3 DNA: TGTGCCAGCAGTTCCACCGAACTCTATGGCTACACCTTC

clone size: many
V gene: TRBV7-9
D gene: NA
J gene: TRBJ1-2
CDR3 protein: CASSPRDVNYGYTF
CDR3 DNA: TGTGCCAGCAGCCCGCGGGACGTCAACTATGGCTACACCTTC

clone size: many
V gene: TRBV28
D gene: TRBD1
J gene: TRBJ1-5
CDR3 protein: CASSLGGQGDQPQHF
CDR3 DNA: TGTGCCAGCAGCCTGGGAGGACAGGGAGATCAGCCCCAGCATTTT

clone size: few
V gene: TRBV27
D gene: NA
J gene: TRBJ1-2
CDR3 protein: CASSLSPWTSTGGYTF
CDR3 DNA: TGTGCCAGCAGTTTATCGCCTTGGACCTCAACGGGTGGCTACACCTTC

clone size: NA
V gene: TRBV10-3
D gene: NA
J gene: TRBJ2-2
CDR3 protein: CANRGVGDTGELFF
CDR3 DNA: TGTGCCAACCGCGGAGTGGGGGACACCGGGGAGCTGTTTTTT

clone size: few
V gene: TRBV25-1
D gene: NA
J gene: TRBJ1-2
CDR3 protein: CASSEFDPSYGYTF
CDR3 DNA: TGTGCCAGCAGTGAATTTGACCCCTCCTATGGCTACACCTTC

clone size: many
V gene: TRBV28
D gene: TRBD1
J gene: TRBJ2-1
CDR3 protein: CASSRQGRNNEQFF
CDR3 DNA: TGTGCCAGCAGCCGACAGGGTCGTAACAATGAGCAGTTCTTC

clone size: few
V gene: TRBV7-9
D gene: NA
J gene: TRBJ1-2
CDR3 protein: CASSRAGGSHGYTF
CDR3 DNA: TGTGCCAGCAGCCGCGCGGGAGGCTCCCATGGCTACACCTTC

clone size: NA
V gene: TRBV6-5
D gene: TRBD1
J gene: TRBJ1-5
CDR3 protein: CASSYGQGDQPQHF
CDR3 DNA: TGTGCCAGCAGTTACGGCCAGGGGGATCAGCCCCAGCATTTT

clone size: few
V gene: TRBV15
D gene: NA
J gene: TRBJ2-7
CDR3 protein: CATSYLHEQYF
CDR3 DNA: TGTGCCACCAGCTACCTCCACGAGCAGTACTTC

clone size: NA
V gene: TRBV5-1
D gene: NA
J gene: TRBJ1-1
CDR3 protein: CASSLEAEAFF
CDR3 DNA: TGCGCCAGCAGCTTGGAGGCAGAAGCTTTCTTT

clone size: few
V gene: TRBV19
D gene: TRBD1
J gene: TRBJ1-5
CDR3 protein: CASILQGSNQPQHF
CDR3 DNA: TGTGCCAGTATTCTACAGGGGAGCAATCAGCCCCAGCATTTT

clone size: NA
V gene: TRBV28
D gene: NA
J gene: TRBJ1-2
CDR3 protein: CASSSPSRDIYGYTF
CDR3 DNA: TGTGCCAGCAGTTCACCCTCCAGGGACATCTATGGCTACACCTTC

clone size: NA
V gene: TRBV5-4
D gene: NA
J gene: TRBJ2-3
CDR3 protein: CASSFEGADTQYF
CDR3 DNA: TGTGCCAGCAGCTTCGAGGGGGCAGATACGCAGTATTTT

clone size: few
V gene: TRBV2
D gene: TRBD2
J gene: TRBJ2-3
CDR3 protein: CASSRGLAGGTSTDTQYF
CDR3 DNA: TGTGCCAGCAGTCGCGGACTAGCGGGGGGGACTAGCACAGATACGCAGTATTTT

clone size: few
V gene: TRBV30
D gene: NA
J gene: TRBJ2-2
CDR3 protein: CAWRTANTGELFF
CDR3 DNA: TGTGCCTGGAGGACGGCCAACACCGGGGAGCTGTTTTTT

clone size: NA
V gene: TRBV10-3
D gene: NA
J gene: TRBJ1-5
CDR3 protein: CAISERQIISNQPQHF
CDR3 DNA: TGTGCCATCAGTGAGCGGCAGATAATTAGCAATCAGCCCCAGCATTTT

clone size: NA
V gene: TRBV11-2
D gene: TRBD1
J gene: TRBJ1-6
CDR3 protein: CASSLVGTGANSPLHF
CDR3 DNA: TGTGCCAGCAGCTTAGTTGGGACAGGGGCGAATTCACCCCTCCACTTT

clone size: NA
V gene: TRBV10-1
D gene: TRBD1
J gene: TRBJ1-5
CDR3 protein: CASSEPGTGTNQPQHF
CDR3 DNA: TGCGCCAGCAGTGAACCCGGGACAGGCACTAATCAGCCCCAGCATTTT

clone size: few
V gene: TRBV18
D gene: TRBD2
J gene: TRBJ2-3
CDR3 protein: CASSPAGGATDTQYF
CDR3 DNA: TGTGCCAGCTCACCAGCGGGGGGGGCAACAGATACGCAGTATTTT

clone size: NA
V gene: TRBV5-6
D gene: TRBD1
J gene: TRBJ1-1
CDR3 protein: CASSLLPGGNTEAFF
CDR3 DNA: TGTGCCAGCAGCTTGCTCCCAGGGGGTAACACTGAAGCTTTCTTT

clone size: NA
V gene: TRBV7-2
D gene: TRBD1
J gene: TRBJ2-1
CDR3 protein: CASSLPQGANSYNEQFF
CDR3 DNA: TGTGCCAGCAGCTTACCCCAGGGGGCAAACTCCTACAATGAGCAGTTCTTC

clone size: few
V gene: TRBV4-2
D gene: NA
J gene: TRBJ1-1
CDR3 protein: CASSQLTGNTEAFF
CDR3 DNA: TGTGCCAGCAGCCAGTTAACGGGTAACACTGAAGCTTTCTTT

clone size: few
V gene: TRBV7-9
D gene: NA
J gene: TRBJ1-2
CDR3 protein: CASSLAGNYGYTF
CDR3 DNA: TGTGCCAGCAGCTTAGCCGGGAACTATGGCTACACCTTC

clone size: NA
V gene: TRBV6-5
D gene: NA
J gene: TRBJ2-7
CDR3 protein: CASSVGGEQYF
CDR3 DNA: TGTGCCAGCAGTGTAGGGGGCGAGCAGTACTTC

clone size: few
V gene: TRBV7-2
D gene: NA
J gene: TRBJ1-2
CDR3 protein: CASSLDSHSLVGGYTF
CDR3 DNA: TGTGCCAGCAGCTTAGATTCACACAGCCTGGTGGGTGGCTACACCTTC

clone size: few
V gene: TRBV5-4
D gene: NA
J gene: TRBJ1-2
CDR3 protein: CASSPPPGKDYGYTF
CDR3 DNA: TGTGCCAGCAGCCCTCCCCCCGGAAAGGATTATGGCTACACCTTC

clone size: few
V gene: TRBV9
D gene: NA
J gene: TRBJ1-1
CDR3 protein: CASSVGVGLGTEAFF
CDR3 DNA: TGTGCCAGCAGCGTAGGGGTAGGGTTGGGAACTGAAGCTTTCTTT

clone size: NA
V gene: TRBV9
D gene: NA
J gene: TRBJ1-1
CDR3 protein: CASSVQGQNTEAFF
CDR3 DNA: TGTGCCAGCAGCGTACAGGGCCAGAACACTGAAGCTTTCTTT